Included here is one T cell receptor (beta chain) sequence, with context. Its antigen is as yet unknown. The data were produced by immunoSEQ multiplex PCR, yet TCRdb's version contains in-frame clones alone and is incomplete. Among 100,000 to 150,000 clones, 88% were seen once, and the ten largest hold around 5%. This specimen belongs to a study of T cell responses to AZD1222 COVID-19 vaccine. Whole-study results and caveats: Donors in the cohort were predominantly white British and more often female, and clonal diversity was possibly underestimated. Distributed over spike, vaccine-associated CD4 TCRs predominated at 160-218 and 743-854.

CDR3 size: 15 residues. J was trimmed by 3 bases and V by 4 bases; bases with no gene match: 8. Per the germline V gene, CDR1 is SGDLS and CDR2 is YYNGEE. Sequencing used peripheral blood, obtained on day 0 of AZD1222 vaccination. V is TRBV9 and J is TRBJ2-3; 7 nucleotides match TRBD1. This clonotype was obtained from an adult in good health. CDR3 loop: CASSKGQFDTDTQYF. The CDR3 nucleotides are TGTGCCAGCAGCAAGGGACAGTTTGATACAGATACGCAGTATTTT. Together with reference TRBV9 and TRBJ2-3, the CDR3 gives the full variable domain: DSGVTQTPKHLITATGQRVTLRCSPRSGDLSVYWYQQSLDQGLQFLIQYYNGEERAKGNILERFSAQQFPDLHSELNLSSLELGDSALYFCASSKGQFDTDTQYFGPGTRLTVL.